This entry is about one T cell receptor (beta chain). The data are from a study of blood T cells in healthy people across ages. As for the study in general: About one barcoded beta molecule per two T cells was the capture yield of template switching.

A J-beta primer mix and a sample-barcoded 5' primer were used in a second PCR of about 7 to 12 cycles. Every sample gave at least 3 million paired-end reads containing CDR3. MiXCR, run by TCRdb on the 5' RACE reads, gives a single entry per CDR3 protein. The repertoire consists of about 800,000 distinct CDR3 sequences, with more than 45% occurring once and the leading ten covering roughly 22%. The sequencing input was blood. The TCR originated in a man in his thirties or forties in good health.

The CDR3 DNA reads as TGTGCCAGCTCACCAAGTATTGGACAGGGGTCGACCCAGTACTTC. It specifies CASSPSIGQGSTQYF. The chain links TRBV18 to TRBJ2-4; 9 positions agree with TRBD1. Near its end, the DNA agrees better with TRBJ2-5, so the J call may be wrong. The CDR3 covers 15 residues. CDR1 KGHSH and CDR2 LQKENI come from the germline V gene.